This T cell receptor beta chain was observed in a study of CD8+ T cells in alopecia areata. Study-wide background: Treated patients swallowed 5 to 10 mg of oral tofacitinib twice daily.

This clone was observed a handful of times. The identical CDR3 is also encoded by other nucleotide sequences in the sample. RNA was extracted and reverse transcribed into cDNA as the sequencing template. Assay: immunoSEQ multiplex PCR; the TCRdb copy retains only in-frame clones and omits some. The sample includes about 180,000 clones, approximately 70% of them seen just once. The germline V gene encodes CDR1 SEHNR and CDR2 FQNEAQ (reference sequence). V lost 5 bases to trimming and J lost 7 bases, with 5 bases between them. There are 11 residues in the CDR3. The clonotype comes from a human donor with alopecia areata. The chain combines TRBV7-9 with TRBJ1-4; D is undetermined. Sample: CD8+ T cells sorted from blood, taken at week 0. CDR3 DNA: TGTGCCAGCAGCCGCTCTGAAAAACTGTTTTTT. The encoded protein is CASSRSEKLFF.